This entry concerns a single T cell receptor beta chain. The CDR3 length is 16 residues. Germline V gene lookup returns CDR1 MNHEY and CDR2 SMNVEV (reference sequence). Trimming shortened V by 5 bases and J by 3 bases, and 17 bases separated the two germline ends. Some clones are missing from TCRdb's copy, which holds only in-frame ones; the method was immunoSEQ multiplex PCR. The sample carries under 40,000 clones, 90% to 95% recorded once. The sample originates from a study of glioma-infiltrating T cells after dendritic cell vaccination. Overall study: Three intradermal dendritic cell vaccine injections were given every two weeks.

Patients had residual fresh-frozen tumor tissue and more than two years of survival data. PBMC sampling occurred before vaccination, two weeks after the third dose, and at progression. The sequences come from blood, collected before dendritic cell vaccination. This TCR was recovered from a human donor with glioblastoma. This rearrangement joins TRBV27 to TRBJ2-1, with D possibly being TRBD1 (7 bases). CDR3 in DNA: TGTGCCAGCAGTGGGGCGGGACAGAGAATCTACAATGAGCAGTTCTTC. This encodes CASSGAGQRIYNEQFF.